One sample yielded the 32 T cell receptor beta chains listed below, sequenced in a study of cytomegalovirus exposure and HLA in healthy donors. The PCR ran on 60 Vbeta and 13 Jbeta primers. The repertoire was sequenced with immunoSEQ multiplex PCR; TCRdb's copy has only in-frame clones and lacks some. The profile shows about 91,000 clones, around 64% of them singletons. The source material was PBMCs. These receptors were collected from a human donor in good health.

CDR3 sequence reads: CASSPPSGENTGELFF. CDR3 bases: TGTGCCAGCAGCCCCCCTAGCGGGGAGAACACCGGGGAGCTGTTTTTT. This chain uses TRBV7-9 with TRBJ2-2, with 9 bases that match TRBD2. Germline V gives CDR1 SEHNR, CDR2 FQNEAQ (reference sequence). This CDR3 is 16 amino acids long. The V and J ends lost 5 bases and 1 base, in that order; junction bases with no gene match: 5.

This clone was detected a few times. The CDR3 bases are TGTGCCAGCAGCTTGTCAGGGGACCATGGCTACACCTTC. This translates into CASSLSGDHGYTF. The chain combines TRBV5-4 with TRBJ1-2; perhaps TRBD1 as D (6 bases). V lost 1 base and J lost 6, with 10 bases in between. The germline V gene has CDR1 SGHNT and CDR2 YYREEE (reference sequence). The CDR3 spans 13 residues.

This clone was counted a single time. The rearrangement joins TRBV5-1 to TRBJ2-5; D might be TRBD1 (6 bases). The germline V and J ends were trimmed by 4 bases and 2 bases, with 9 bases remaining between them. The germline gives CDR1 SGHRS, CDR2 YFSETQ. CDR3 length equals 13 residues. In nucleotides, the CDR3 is TGCGCCAGCAGCAGGACAGTACAAGAGACCCAGTACTTC. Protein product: CASSRTVQETQYF.

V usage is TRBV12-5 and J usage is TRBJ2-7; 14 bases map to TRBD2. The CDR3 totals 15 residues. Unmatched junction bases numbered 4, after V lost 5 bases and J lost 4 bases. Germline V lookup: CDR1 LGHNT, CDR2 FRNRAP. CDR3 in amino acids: CASGHGTSGGYEQYF. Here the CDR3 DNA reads TGTGCTAGTGGTCACGGGACTAGCGGGGGATACGAGCAGTACTTC.

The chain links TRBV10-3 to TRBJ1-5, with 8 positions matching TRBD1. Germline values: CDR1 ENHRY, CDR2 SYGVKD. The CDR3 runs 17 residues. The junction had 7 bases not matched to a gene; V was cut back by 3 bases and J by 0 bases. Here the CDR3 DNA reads TGTGCCATCAGTGACACCGCAGGGGGCCTTAGCAATCAGCCCCAGCATTTT. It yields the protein CAISDTAGGLSNQPQHF.

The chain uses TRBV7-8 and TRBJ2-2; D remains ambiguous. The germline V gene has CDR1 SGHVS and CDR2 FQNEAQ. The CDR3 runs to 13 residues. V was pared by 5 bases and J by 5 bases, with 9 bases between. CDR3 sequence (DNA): TGTGCCAGCAGCACTACTCGGACCGGGGAGCTGTTTTTT. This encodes CASSTTRTGELFF.

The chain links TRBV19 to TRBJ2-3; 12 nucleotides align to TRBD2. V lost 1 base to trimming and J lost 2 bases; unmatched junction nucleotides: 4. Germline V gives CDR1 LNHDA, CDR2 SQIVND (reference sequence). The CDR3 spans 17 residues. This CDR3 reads CASSIAASGGATDTQYF. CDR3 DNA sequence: TGTGCCAGTAGTATAGCGGCTAGCGGGGGGGCCACAGATACGCAGTATTTT.

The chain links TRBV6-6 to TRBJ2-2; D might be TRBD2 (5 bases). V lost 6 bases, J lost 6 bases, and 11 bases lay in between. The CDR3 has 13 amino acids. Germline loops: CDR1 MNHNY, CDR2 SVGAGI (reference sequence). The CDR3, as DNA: TGTGCCAGCAGCCGTACTAGACCCGGGGAGCTGTTTTTT. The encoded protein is CASSRTRPGELFF.

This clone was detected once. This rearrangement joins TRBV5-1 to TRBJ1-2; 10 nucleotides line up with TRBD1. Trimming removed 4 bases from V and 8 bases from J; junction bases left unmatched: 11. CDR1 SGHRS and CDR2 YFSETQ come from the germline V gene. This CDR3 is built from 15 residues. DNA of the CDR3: TGCGCCAGCAGCCCAAAGGGAGAGGGACAGGGGGGCTACACCTTC. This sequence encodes CASSPKGEGQGGYTF.

In DNA form, the CDR3 reads TGTGCCAGCAGCGTCCAGACAGGGTTGCAAGAGACCCAGTACTTC. It specifies CASSVQTGLQETQYF. The chain employs TRBV9 and TRBJ2-5, with 7 positions matching TRBD1. This CDR3 is built from 15 residues. Germline-derived CDR1 and CDR2 are SGDLS and YYNGEE. V dropped 2 bases and J dropped 2; count of bases not matched to a gene: 6.

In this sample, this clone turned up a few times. The CDR3 coding sequence is TGTGCCAGCAGCGTCCCGACTAGCGGGGGGGCCCAGTACTTC. Translating gives CASSVPTSGGAQYF. The chain is built from TRBV9 and TRBJ2-5, with 14 bases fitting TRBD2. Germline-derived CDR1 and CDR2 are SGDLS and YYNGEE. J was trimmed by 9 bases and V by 2 bases; bases with no gene match: 3. This CDR3 is built from 14 residues. Using reference TRBV9 and TRBJ2-5 for the parts outside the CDR3, the full variable domain is DSGVTQTPKHLITATGQRVTLRCSPRSGDLSVYWYQQSLDQGLQFLIQYYNGEERAKGNILERFSAQQFPDLHSELNLSSLELGDSALYFCASSVPTSGGAQYFGPGTRLLVL.

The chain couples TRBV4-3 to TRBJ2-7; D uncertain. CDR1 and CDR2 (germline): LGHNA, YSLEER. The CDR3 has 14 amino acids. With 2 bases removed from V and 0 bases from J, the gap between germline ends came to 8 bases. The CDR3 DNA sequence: TGCGCCAGCAGCCAAAGACAAGACTCCTACGAGCAGTACTTC. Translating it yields CASSQRQDSYEQYF.

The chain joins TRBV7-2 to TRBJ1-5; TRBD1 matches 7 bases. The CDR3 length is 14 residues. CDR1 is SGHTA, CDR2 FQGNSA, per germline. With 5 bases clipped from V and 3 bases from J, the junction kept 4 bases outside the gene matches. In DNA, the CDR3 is TGTGCCAGCAGCCCAGGGGGTTTCAATCAGCCCCAGCATTTT. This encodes CASSPGGFNQPQHF. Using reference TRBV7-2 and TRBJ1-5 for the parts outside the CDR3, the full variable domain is GAGVSQSPSNKVTEKGKDVELRCDPISGHTALYWYRQSLGQGLEFLIYFQGNSAPDKSGLPSDRFSAERTGGSVSTLTIQRTQQEDSAVYLCASSPGGFNQPQHFGDGTRLSIL.

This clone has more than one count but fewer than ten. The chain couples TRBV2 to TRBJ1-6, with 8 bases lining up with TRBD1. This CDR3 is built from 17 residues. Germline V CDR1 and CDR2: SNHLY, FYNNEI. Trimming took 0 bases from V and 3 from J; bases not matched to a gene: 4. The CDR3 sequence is CASSEAIGQGYNSPLHF. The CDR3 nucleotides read TGTGCCAGCAGTGAAGCTATAGGACAGGGCTATAATTCACCCCTCCACTTT.

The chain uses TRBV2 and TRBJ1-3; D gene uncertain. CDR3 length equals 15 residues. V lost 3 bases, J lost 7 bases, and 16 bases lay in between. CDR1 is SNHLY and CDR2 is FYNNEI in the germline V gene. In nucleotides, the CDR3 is TGTGCCAGCAGTGAGCGGTCGGGGTCGGGGAACACCATATATTTT. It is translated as CASSERSGSGNTIYF.

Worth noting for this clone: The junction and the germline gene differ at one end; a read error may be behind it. The DNA of the CDR3 is TGTGCTAGCAGTTCAGGGGGCCTGAACACCGGGGAGCTGTTTTTT. This sequence encodes CASSSGGLNTGELFF. V gene TRBV7-7 combines with J gene TRBJ2-2, with 8 bases lining up with TRBD1. In germline, CDR1 is SSHAT, CDR2 FNYEAQ (reference sequence). The CDR3 has 15 amino acids.

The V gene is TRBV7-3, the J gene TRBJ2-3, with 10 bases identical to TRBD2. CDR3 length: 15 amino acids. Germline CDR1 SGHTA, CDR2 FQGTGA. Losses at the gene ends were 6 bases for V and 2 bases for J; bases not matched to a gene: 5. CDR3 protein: CASSALAGVTDTQYF. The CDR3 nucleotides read TGTGCCAGCAGTGCCCTAGCGGGGGTCACAGATACGCAGTATTTT.

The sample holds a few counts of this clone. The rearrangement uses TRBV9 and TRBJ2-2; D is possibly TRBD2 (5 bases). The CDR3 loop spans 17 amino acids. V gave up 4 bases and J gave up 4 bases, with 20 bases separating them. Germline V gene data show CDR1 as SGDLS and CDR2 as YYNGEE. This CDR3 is CASSQNRKGRGTGELFF. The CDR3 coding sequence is TGTGCCAGCAGCCAGAACCGGAAGGGCCGGGGCACCGGGGAGCTGTTTTTT.

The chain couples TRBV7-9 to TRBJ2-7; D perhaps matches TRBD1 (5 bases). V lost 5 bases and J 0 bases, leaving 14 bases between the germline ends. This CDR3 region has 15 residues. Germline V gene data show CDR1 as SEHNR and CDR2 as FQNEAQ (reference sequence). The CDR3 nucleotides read TGTGCCAGCAGCCTCATAAAGGGGCTCTCCTACGAGCAGTACTTC. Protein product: CASSLIKGLSYEQYF.

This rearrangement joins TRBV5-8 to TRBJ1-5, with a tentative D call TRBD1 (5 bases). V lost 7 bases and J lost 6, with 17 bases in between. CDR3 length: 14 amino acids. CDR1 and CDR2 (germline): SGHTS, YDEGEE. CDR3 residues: CASDVQERSQPQHF. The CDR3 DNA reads TGTGCCAGCGACGTACAGGAGAGGAGTCAGCCCCAGCATTTT.

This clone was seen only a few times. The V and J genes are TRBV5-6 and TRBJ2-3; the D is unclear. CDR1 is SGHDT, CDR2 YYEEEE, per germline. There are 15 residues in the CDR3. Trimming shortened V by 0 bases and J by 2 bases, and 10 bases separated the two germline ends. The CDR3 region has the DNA TGTGCCAGCAGCTTGGCTTTGACATCCACAGATACGCAGTATTTT. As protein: CASSLALTSTDTQYF.

For the CDR3, the DNA is TGTGCCAGCAGCTCCCGGGAGGGAGGGGGCTACACCTTC. Translating it yields CASSSREGGGYTF. J is TRBJ1-2 and V is TRBV7-3; no definite D call. Trimming removed 4 bases at V and 8 bases at J, with 14 bases between. This CDR3 has 13 amino acids. Germline lookup yields CDR1 SGHTA and CDR2 FQGTGA.

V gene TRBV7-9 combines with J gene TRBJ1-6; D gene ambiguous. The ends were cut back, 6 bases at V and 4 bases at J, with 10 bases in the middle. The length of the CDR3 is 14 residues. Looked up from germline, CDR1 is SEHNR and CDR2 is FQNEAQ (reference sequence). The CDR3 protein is CASSSPGYNSPLHF. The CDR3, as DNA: TGTGCCAGCAGTTCCCCGGGTTATAATTCACCCCTCCACTTT.

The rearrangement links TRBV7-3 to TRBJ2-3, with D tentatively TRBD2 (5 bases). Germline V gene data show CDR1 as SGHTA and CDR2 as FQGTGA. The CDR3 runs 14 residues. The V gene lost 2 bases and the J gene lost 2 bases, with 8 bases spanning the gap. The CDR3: CASSLAGLTDTQYF. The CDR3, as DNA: TGTGCCAGCAGCTTAGCGGGCCTCACAGATACGCAGTATTTT.

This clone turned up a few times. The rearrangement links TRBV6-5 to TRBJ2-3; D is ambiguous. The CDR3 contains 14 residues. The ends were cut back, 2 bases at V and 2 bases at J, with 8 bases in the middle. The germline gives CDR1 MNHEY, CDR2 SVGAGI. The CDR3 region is CASSYATLTDTQYF. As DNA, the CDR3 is TGTGCCAGCAGTTACGCTACCCTCACAGATACGCAGTATTTT.

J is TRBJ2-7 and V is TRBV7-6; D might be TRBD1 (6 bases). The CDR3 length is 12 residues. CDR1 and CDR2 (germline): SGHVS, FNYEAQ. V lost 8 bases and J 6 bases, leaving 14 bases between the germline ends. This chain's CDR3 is CASGAGTIEQYF. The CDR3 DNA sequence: TGTGCCAGCGGAGCCGGGACAATCGAGCAGTACTTC.

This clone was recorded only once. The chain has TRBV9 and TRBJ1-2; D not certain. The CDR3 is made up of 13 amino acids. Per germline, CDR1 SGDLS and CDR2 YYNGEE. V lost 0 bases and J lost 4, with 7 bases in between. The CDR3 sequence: CASSVGVFYGYTF. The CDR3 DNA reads TGTGCCAGCAGCGTAGGCGTTTTCTATGGCTACACCTTC.

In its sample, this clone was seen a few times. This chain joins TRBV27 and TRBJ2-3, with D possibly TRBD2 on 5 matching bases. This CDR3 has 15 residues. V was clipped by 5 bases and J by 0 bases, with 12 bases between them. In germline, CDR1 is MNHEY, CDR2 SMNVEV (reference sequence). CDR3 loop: CASSLGLASTDTQYF. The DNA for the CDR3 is TGTGCCAGCAGTCTTGGACTGGCTAGCACAGATACGCAGTATTTT.

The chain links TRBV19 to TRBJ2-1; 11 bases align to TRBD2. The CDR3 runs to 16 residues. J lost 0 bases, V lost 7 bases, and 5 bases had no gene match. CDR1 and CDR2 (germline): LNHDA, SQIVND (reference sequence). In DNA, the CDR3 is TGTGCCAGTAAAGCTAGCGGGGGGCGCTCCTACAATGAGCAGTTCTTC. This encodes CASKASGGRSYNEQFF.

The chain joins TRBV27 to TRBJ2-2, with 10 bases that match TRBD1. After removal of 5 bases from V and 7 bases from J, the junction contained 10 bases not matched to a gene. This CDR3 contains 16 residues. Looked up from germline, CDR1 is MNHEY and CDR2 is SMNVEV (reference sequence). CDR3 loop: CASSTATGGFGGELFF. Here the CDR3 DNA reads TGTGCCAGCAGTACGGCGACAGGGGGCTTTGGCGGGGAGCTGTTTTTT.

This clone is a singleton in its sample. In DNA, the CDR3 is TGTGCCAGCAGCGCGCACTATGGCTACACCTTC. The encoded protein is CASSAHYGYTF. V gene TRBV5-8 combines with J gene TRBJ1-2; D unclear. Germline V gene lookup returns CDR1 SGHTS and CDR2 YDEGEE. The CDR3 runs 11 residues. V was pared by 4 bases and J by 3 bases, with 4 bases between.

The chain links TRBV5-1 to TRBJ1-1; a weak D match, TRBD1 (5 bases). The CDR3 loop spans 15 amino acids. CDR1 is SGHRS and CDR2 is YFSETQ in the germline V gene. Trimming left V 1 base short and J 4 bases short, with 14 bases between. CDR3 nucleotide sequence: TGCGCCAGCAGCTTGTTATCGGGGGTGGGCACTGAAGCTTTCTTT. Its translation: CASSLLSGVGTEAFF.